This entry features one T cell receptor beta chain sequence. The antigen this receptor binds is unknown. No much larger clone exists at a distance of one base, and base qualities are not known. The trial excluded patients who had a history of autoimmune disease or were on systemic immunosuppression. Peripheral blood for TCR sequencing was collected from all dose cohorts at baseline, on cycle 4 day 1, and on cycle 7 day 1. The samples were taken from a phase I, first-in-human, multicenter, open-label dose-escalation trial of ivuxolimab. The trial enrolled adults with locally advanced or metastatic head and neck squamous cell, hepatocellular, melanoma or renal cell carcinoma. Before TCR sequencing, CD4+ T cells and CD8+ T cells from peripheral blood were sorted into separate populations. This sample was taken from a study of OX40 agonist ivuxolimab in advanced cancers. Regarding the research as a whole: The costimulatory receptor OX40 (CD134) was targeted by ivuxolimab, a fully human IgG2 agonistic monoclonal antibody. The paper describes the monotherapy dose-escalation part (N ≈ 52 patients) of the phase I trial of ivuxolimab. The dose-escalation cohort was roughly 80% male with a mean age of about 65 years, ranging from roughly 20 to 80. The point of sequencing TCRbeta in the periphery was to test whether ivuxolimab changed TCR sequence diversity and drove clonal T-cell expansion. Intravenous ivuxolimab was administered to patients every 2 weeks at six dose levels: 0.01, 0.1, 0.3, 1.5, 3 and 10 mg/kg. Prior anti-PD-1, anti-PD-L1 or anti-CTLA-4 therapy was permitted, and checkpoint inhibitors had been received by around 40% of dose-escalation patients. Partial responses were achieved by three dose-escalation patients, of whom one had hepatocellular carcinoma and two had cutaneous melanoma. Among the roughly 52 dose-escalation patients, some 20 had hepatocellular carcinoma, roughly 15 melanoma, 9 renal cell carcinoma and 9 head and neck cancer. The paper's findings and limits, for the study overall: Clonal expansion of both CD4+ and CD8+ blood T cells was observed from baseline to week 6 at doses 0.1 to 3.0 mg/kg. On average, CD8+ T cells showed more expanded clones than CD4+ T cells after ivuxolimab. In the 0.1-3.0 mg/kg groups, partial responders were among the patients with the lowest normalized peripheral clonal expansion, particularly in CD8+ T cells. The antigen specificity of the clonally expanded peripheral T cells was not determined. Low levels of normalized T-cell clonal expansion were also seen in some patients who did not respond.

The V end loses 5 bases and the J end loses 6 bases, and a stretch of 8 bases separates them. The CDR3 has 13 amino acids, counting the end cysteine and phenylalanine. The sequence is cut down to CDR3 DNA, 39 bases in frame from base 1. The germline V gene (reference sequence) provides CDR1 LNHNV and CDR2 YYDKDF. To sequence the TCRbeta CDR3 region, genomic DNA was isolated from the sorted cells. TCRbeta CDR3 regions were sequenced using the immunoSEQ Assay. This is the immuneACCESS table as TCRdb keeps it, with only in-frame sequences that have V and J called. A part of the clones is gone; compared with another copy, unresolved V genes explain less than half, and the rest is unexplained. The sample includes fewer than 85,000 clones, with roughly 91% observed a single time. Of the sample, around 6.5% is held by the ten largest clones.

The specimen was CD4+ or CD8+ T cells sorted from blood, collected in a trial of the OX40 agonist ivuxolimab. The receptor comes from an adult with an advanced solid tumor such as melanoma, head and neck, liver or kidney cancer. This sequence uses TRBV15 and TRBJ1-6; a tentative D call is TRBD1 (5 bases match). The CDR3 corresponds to CATSRDLNSPLHF. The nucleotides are TGTGCCACCAGCCGGGACCTTAATTCACCCCTCCACTTT.